The present T cell receptor beta chain was sequenced within a study of T cells in Graves' hyperthyroidism and ophthalmopathy. Study results and limitations: Most thyroid-expanded clonotypes above 0.001 were also found in blood. Separation of ophthalmopathy from stable hyperthyroidism was achieved by a 13 V-J model.

There were TCR beta CDR3 regions amplified from RNA transcripts. An initial round of RT-PCR targeting the TCR CDR3 relied on the HTBI primer set. One entry per CDR3 protein results from TCRdb running MiXCR on the multiplex PCR reads. The sample holds 450,000 to 700,000 distinct CDR3 sequences; 35% to 55% are singletons and the top ten take roughly 8.2%. The definition of stable Graves' hyperthyroidism was no ophthalmopathy progression within 18 months. Patients aged 18 to 65 with hyperthyroidism were newly diagnosed, with duration under 2 months. Comment on this clonotype: The antigen is undetermined. At one of its ends the junction is not consistent with the germline gene, which may arise from a read error.

This CDR3 region has 15 residues. Germline loops: CDR1 DFQATT, CDR2 SNEGSKA (reference sequence). This TCR was sampled from a woman between 18 and 29 years old with Graves' hyperthyroidism. Sequencing used peripheral blood or thyroid tissue (not recorded which). The J gene is TRBJ1-6, the V gene TRBV20-1; weak D call: TRBD1 (6 bases). The CDR3 DNA sequence: TGCAGTACCCGGGACATGAGCTCCTATAATTCACCCCTCAACTTT. Amino acids: CSTRDMSSYNSPLNF.